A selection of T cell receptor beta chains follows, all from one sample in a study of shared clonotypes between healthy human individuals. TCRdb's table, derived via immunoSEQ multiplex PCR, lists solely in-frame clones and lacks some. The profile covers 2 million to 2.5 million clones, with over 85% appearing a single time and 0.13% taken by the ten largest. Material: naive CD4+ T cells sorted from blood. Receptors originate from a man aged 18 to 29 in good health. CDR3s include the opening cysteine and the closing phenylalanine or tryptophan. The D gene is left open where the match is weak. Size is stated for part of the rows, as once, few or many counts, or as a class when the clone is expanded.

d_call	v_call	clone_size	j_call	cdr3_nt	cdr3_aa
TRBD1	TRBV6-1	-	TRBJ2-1	TGTGCCAGCAGTGCCACAGGGGGCACTTACAATGAGCAGTTCTTC	CASSATGGTYNEQFF
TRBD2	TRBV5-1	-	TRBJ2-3	TGCGCCAGCAGCTACAACCCGGGGGGATCAACAGATACGCAGTATTTT	CASSYNPGGSTDTQYF
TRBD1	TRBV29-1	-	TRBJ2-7	TGCAGCGTCGACCTTGCGACAGGGAATTTCGAGCAGTACTTC	CSVDLATGNFEQYF
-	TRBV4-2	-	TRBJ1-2	TGTGCCAGCAGGTCCACAGGGAGCGGCTACACCTTC	CASRSTGSGYTF
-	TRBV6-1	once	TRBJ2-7	TGTGCCAGCACCCTGACCGACAGCTCCTACGAGCAGTACTTC	CASTLTDSSYEQYF
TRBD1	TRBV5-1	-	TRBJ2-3	TGCGCCAGCAGCTCAACAGGGGGAGATACGCAGTATTTT	CASSSTGGDTQYF
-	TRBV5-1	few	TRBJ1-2	TGCGCCAGCAGCCCCAAGGACAGCAATGGCTACACCTTC	CASSPKDSNGYTF
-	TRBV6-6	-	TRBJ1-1	TGTGCCAGCAGTTCGAGGATGAGTTTTGAAGCTTTCTTT	CASSSRMSFEAFF
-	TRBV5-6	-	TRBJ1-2	TGTGCCAGCAGTTTCGCGCGGGGGGCCGATGGCTACACCTTC	CASSFARGADGYTF
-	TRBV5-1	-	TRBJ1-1	TGCGCCAGCAGCCTGATTAATCTCGACAGCCTTTCGAATGAAGCTTTCTTT	CASSLINLDSLSNEAFF
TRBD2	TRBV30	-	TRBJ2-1	TGTGCCTGGAGACCGTTATTATGGACTAGCGGGCCATACAATGAGCAGTTCTTC	CAWRPLLWTSGPYNEQFF